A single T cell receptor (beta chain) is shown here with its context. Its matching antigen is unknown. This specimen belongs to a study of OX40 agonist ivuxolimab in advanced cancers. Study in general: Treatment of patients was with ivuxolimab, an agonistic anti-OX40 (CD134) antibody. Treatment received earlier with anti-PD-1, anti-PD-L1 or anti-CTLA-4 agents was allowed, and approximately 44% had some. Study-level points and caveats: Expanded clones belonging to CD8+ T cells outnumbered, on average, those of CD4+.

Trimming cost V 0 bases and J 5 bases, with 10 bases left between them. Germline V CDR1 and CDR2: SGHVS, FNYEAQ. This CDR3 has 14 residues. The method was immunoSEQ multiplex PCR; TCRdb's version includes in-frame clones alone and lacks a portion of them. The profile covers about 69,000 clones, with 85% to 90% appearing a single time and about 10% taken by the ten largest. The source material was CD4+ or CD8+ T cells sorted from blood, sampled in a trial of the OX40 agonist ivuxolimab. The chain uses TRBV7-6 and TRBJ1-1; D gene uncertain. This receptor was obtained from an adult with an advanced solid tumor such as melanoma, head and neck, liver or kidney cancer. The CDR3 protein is CASSLALTGTEAFF. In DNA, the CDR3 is TGTGCCAGCAGCTTAGCGCTGACGGGGACTGAAGCTTTCTTT.